The 19 T cell receptor beta chains listed next were all sequenced from one sample in a study of blood T cell repertoires in COVID-19. Clones were sequenced by immunoSEQ multiplex PCR, and TCRdb holds only the in-frame ones, with some missing. The table shows about 50,000 clones, with 90% occurring only once. The material sequenced was peripheral blood. These receptors all stem from a human donor in a cohort sampled during active COVID-19.

The chain is built from TRBV29-1 and TRBJ2-1; 8 bases agree with TRBD2. CDR1 and CDR2 from the germline V gene are SQVTM and ANQGSEA. This CDR3 contains 13 residues. After removal of 4 bases from V and 5 bases from J, the junction contained 4 bases not matched to a gene. CDR3 residues: CSVARRGDNEQFF. The CDR3 coding sequence is TGCAGCGTTGCGCGGCGGGGGGACAATGAGCAGTTCTTC.

Comments on this clone: In this CDR3 the conserved last residue, phenylalanine or tryptophan, is missing, so a read error is likely. Because the CDR3's place on the DNA is in doubt, the DNA is left out and the CDR3 is given as listed by TCRdb. V and J are TRBV6-6 and TRBJ1-1; no check of the table's D call, TRBD1, against the DNA was made. Counting both end residues, the CDR3 totals 13 amino acids. Looked up from germline, CDR1 is MNHNY and CDR2 is SVGAGI (reference sequence). The CDR3 region is CASSTQPGQGILV.

The chain couples TRBV30 to TRBJ1-6; possible D gene TRBD1, 6 bases. Germline V gene data show CDR1 as GTSNPN and CDR2 as SVGIG (reference sequence). The ends were cut back, 3 bases at V and 6 bases at J, with 12 bases in the middle. The CDR3 runs 14 residues. The CDR3, as DNA: TGTGCCTGGAGGATTAAGGGGGTTAATTCACCCCTCCACTTT. Translation gives CAWRIKGVNSPLHF.

This rearrangement joins TRBV4-2 to TRBJ1-6, with 8 bases that match TRBD1. From germline, CDR1 is LGHNA and CDR2 YNFKEQ. The CDR3 is made up of 16 amino acids. The junction had 13 bases not matched to a gene; V was cut back by 2 bases and J by 13 bases. CDR3 in DNA: TGTGCCAGCAGCCAAAAAGGGACAGGCCTTTCGACGCCCCTCCACTTT. Residues: CASSQKGTGLSTPLHF.

The rearrangement links TRBV7-8 to TRBJ1-6; perhaps TRBD1 as D (6 bases). Trimming left V 5 bases short and J 4 bases short, with 15 bases between. Per the germline V gene, CDR1 is SGHVS and CDR2 is FQNEAQ. CDR3 length equals 16 residues. CDR3 region: CASSHDRIYYNSPLHF. The CDR3 nucleotides are TGTGCCAGCAGCCACGACAGGATCTATTATAATTCACCCCTCCACTTT.

The V gene is TRBV14, the J gene TRBJ2-3; 8 bases are shared with TRBD2. The length of the CDR3 is 15 residues. Germline CDR1 and CDR2: SGHDN and FVKESK. With V trimmed by 0 bases and J by 3 bases, 2 bases remained unmatched. The CDR3, as DNA: TGTGCCAGCAGCCAAGAGGGACTAGGAACAGATACGCAGTATTTT. This gives the protein CASSQEGLGTDTQYF.

The chain links TRBV24-1 to TRBJ2-1; TRBD2 might be the D (6 bases). The V end was cut by 12 bases, the J end by 3 bases, with 17 bases between. This CDR3 has 14 amino acids. Germline V gene data show CDR1 as KGHDR and CDR2 as SFDVKD. CDR3 loop: CASQGSGFYNEQFF. The CDR3 DNA reads TGTGCCTCCCAAGGGAGCGGGTTCTACAATGAGCAGTTCTTC.

In its sample, this clone was seen once. CDR3 amino acids: CASSQESRGEQYF. CDR3 nucleotides: TGTGCCAGCAGCCAAGAGTCCAGGGGCGAGCAGTACTTC. The rearrangement uses TRBV14 and TRBJ2-7; tentatively, D is TRBD1 (6 bases). Germline CDR1 is SGHDN and CDR2 is FVKESK. Trimming shortened V by 0 bases and J by 6 bases, and 9 bases separated the two germline ends. The CDR3 sequence is 13 residues long.

This clone was seen only once. The V and J genes are TRBV6-2 or TRBV6-3 and TRBJ1-1; D is perhaps TRBD1 (6 bases). Trimming removed 5 bases at V and 5 bases at J, with 18 bases between. Looked up from germline, CDR1 is MNHEY and CDR2 is SVGEGT. The CDR3 contains 15 residues. CDR3 DNA sequence: TGTGCCAGCAGTCAAGGGACATTACGAATGACTGAAGCTTTCTTT. It codes for CASSQGTLRMTEAFF.

This chain connects TRBV23-1 to TRBJ2-2; a weak D match, TRBD2 (6 bases). TRBV23-1 is treated as an ORF (open reading frame) with a function not yet certain. The CDR3 has 17 amino acids. The V end lost 2 bases, the J end lost 0 bases, and 13 bases lay between the germline ends. The CDR3 region has the DNA TGCGCCAGCAGTCAACGGTTTAGGAGGGCGAACACCGGGGAGCTGTTTTTT. Its protein is CASSQRFRRANTGELFF.

The chain carries TRBV5-4 and TRBJ2-5; 10 bases fit TRBD2. The CDR3 spans 14 residues. V lost 4 bases and J lost 3; bases outside the gene matches: 3. Per germline, CDR1 SGHNT and CDR2 YYREEE (reference sequence). CDR3 DNA sequence: TGTGCCAGCAGCCCCGGACTAGCGGAAGAGACCCAGTACTTC. Translating it yields CASSPGLAEETQYF. The variable domain in full, completed from reference TRBV5-4 and TRBJ2-5, reads ETGVTQSPTHLIKTRGQQVTLRCSSQSGHNTVSWYQQALGQGPQFIFQYYREEENGRGNFPPRFSGLQFPNYSSELNVNALELDDSALYLCASSPGLAEETQYFGPGTRLLVL.

The DNA for the CDR3 is TGTGCCAGCAGCTTAGTCGTCGAAAAACTGTTTTTT. Its translation is CASSLVVEKLFF. This chain uses TRBV7-8 with TRBJ1-4; unclear D gene. The CDR3 has 12 residues. Germline CDR1 SGHVS, CDR2 FQNEAQ. Deletions cut 1 base from V and 8 bases from J, with 5 bases between.

The chain is built from TRBV14 and TRBJ2-7; the match to TRBD2 covers 9 bases. Per the germline V gene, CDR1 is SGHDN and CDR2 is FVKESK. The CDR3 totals 15 residues. With V trimmed by 1 base and J by 1 base, 2 bases remained unmatched. The CDR3 DNA is TGTGCCAGCAGCCAAGTAGCGGGAGCGTCCTACGAGCAGTACTTC. Translating gives CASSQVAGASYEQYF.

This chain joins TRBV4-1 and TRBJ1-4, with TRBD1 as a possible D gene (6 bases). Trimming took 1 base from V and 7 from J, leaving 19 bases between them. CDR1 and CDR2 from the germline V gene are MGHRA and YSYEKL. The CDR3 runs to 17 residues. The CDR3 reads CASSQGITGSQGEKLFF. For the CDR3, the DNA is TGCGCCAGCAGCCAAGGGATAACAGGGTCTCAGGGTGAAAAACTGTTTTTT.

This clone appeared a single time. This rearrangement joins TRBV12-5 to TRBJ1-1, with 8 bases that match TRBD1. This CDR3 has 15 residues. CDR1 and CDR2 (germline): LGHNT, FRNRAP. With 1 base clipped from V and 4 bases from J, the junction kept 5 bases outside the gene matches. The CDR3 DNA is TGTGCTAGTGGTTTGGGGACAGGGAGGACCACTGAAGCTTTCTTT. It encodes CASGLGTGRTTEAFF.

The chain has TRBV19 and TRBJ2-5, with D tentatively TRBD2 (6 bases). This CDR3 comprises 12 residues. Germline-derived CDR1 and CDR2 are LNHDA and SQIVND (reference sequence). Trimming shortened V by 8 bases and J by 3 bases, and 10 bases separated the two germline ends. The CDR3: CASGEAEETQYF. The CDR3 coding sequence is TGTGCCAGTGGGGAGGCTGAAGAGACCCAGTACTTC.

This clone turned up a few times. The chain is built from TRBV4-3 and TRBJ2-1; possibly TRBD2 for D (5 bases). V dropped 2 bases and J dropped 4 bases, with 21 bases sitting between them. Looked up from germline, CDR1 is LGHNA and CDR2 is YSLEER. The CDR3 is 18 amino acids. The CDR3 nucleotides are TGCGCCAGCAGCCAACTTACCCACTCCGGGATCTTTTACAATGAGCAGTTCTTC. Translated: CASSQLTHSGIFYNEQFF.

The V gene is TRBV14, the J gene TRBJ1-2, with D unclear. V gave up 0 bases and J gave up 6 bases, with 11 bases separating them. Germline V gene data show CDR1 as SGHDN and CDR2 as FVKESK. The CDR3 has 14 residues. The DNA of the CDR3 is TGTGCCAGCAGCCAAGAAAGTAGCGAAGATGGCTACACCTTC. Translating it yields CASSQESSEDGYTF.

The rearrangement links TRBV6-2 or TRBV6-3 to TRBJ1-6; D unresolved. The CDR3 totals 13 residues. CDR1 and CDR2 (germline): MNHEY, SVGEGT. Trimming shortened V by 2 bases and J by 9 bases, and 8 bases separated the two germline ends. DNA for the CDR3: TGTGCCAGCAGTTACGGCCGGGGTTCACCCCTCCACTTT. It yields the protein CASSYGRGSPLHF.